The 32 T cell receptor beta chains listed next were all sequenced from one sample in a study of blood T cells in healthy people across ages. Through a sample-barcoded 5' primer and a J-beta primer mix, a second PCR was run for roughly 6 to 12 cycles. In TCRdb, the 5' RACE reads were re-called with MiXCR into one record per CDR3 protein. This table has fewer than 750,000 distinct CDR3 sequences, 52% appearing once. The sample was blood. Receptors originate from a woman aged 80 or over in good health.

The chain carries TRBV12-3 or TRBV12-4 and TRBJ2-3; 9 bases fit TRBD1. This CDR3 has 14 residues. Trimming at V came to 6 bases and at J to 4 bases, leaving 5 bases not matched to a gene. In DNA, the CDR3 is TGTGCCAGCAGCCGGGACAGGGTGGCAGATACGCAGTATTTT. Protein sequence: CASSRDRVADTQYF.

Details on this clonotype: A read error may be the cause here, since a much bigger clone is one base away. The chain links TRBV14 to TRBJ2-7; TRBD2 matches 12 bases. This CDR3 spans 16 amino acids. Germline V gene sequence: CDR1 SGHDN, CDR2 FVKESK. V lost 1 base to trimming and J lost 7 bases; unmatched junction nucleotides: 8. The DNA for the CDR3 is TGTGCCAGCAGCCAAGGGAGGACTAGCGGGGTAAATGAGCAGTACTTC. It encodes CASSQGRTSGVNEQYF.

Remarks on this clonotype: This may be a read error, as it is one base from a much larger clone. The J gene is TRBJ2-7, the V gene TRBV5-1; 7 bases map to TRBD1. The CDR3 sequence is 16 residues long. Germline assignment: CDR1 SGHRS and CDR2 YFSETQ. J was trimmed by 7 bases and V by 4 bases; bases with no gene match: 17. The CDR3 spells CASSTTGSFAIKEQYF. The CDR3 coding sequence is TGCGCCAGCAGCACGACAGGGAGCTTTGCAATTAAAGAGCAGTACTTC.

Concerning this clonotype: The germline gene is not matched at one end of the junction; a read error may be the cause. The J gene is TRBJ2-7, the V gene TRBV7-9; maybe TRBD1 (5 bases). CDR1 is SEHNR and CDR2 is FQNEAQ in the germline V gene (reference sequence). The CDR3 extends over 17 amino acids. CDR3 coding DNA: TGTGCCAGCGGCTTAGCCCCGGGCAGGGTTGGGTCCTACGAGCAGTACTTC. Amino acids: CASGLAPGRVGSYEQYF.

Remarks on this clonotype: The germline gene is not matched at one end of the junction; a read error may be the cause. The gene calls are TRBV7-9 and TRBJ1-1; possibly TRBD1 for D (6 bases). CDR3 length: 14 residues. Per germline, CDR1 SEHNR and CDR2 FQNEAQ (reference sequence). CDR3 bases: TGTACCAGCAGCCCAAGGGGGGGGCGAACTGAAGCTTTCTTT. Its translation is CTSSPRGGRTEAFF.

This chain uses TRBV4-3 with TRBJ2-3; D perhaps matches TRBD2 (6 bases). This CDR3 is built from 15 residues. V lost 1 base and J 11 bases, leaving 19 bases between the germline ends. The germline CDR1 and CDR2 sequences are LGHNA and YSLEER. The CDR3 sequence is CASSQGIADVLKQYF. The CDR3, as DNA: TGCGCCAGCAGCCAAGGGATAGCGGACGTCTTAAAGCAGTATTTT.

This rearrangement joins TRBV29-1 to TRBJ2-1; D possibly corresponds to TRBD2 (5 bases). Trimming shortened V by 5 bases and J by 4 bases, and 12 bases separated the two germline ends. Germline V gene sequence: CDR1 SQVTM, CDR2 ANQGSEA. The length of the CDR3 is 13 residues. The CDR3 spells CSVNKRVYNEQFF. CDR3 DNA sequence: TGCAGCGTTAATAAGAGGGTATACAATGAGCAGTTCTTC.

In its sample, this clonotype was seen many times. The chain joins TRBV29-1 to TRBJ2-5; D possibly corresponds to TRBD1 (5 bases). Trimming took off 2 bases at V and 4 bases at J, with 11 bases between the two ends. The CDR3 is made up of 13 amino acids. The germline V gene has CDR1 SQVTM and CDR2 ANQGSEA. DNA for the CDR3: TGCAGCGTTGAAAGGGGTTGGGGAGAGACCCAGTACTTC. It codes for CSVERGWGETQYF.

V and J are TRBV20-1 and TRBJ1-1; D is undetermined. This CDR3 spans 14 amino acids. The V and J ends lost 5 bases and 3 bases respectively, with 16 bases between them. Germline V gives CDR1 DFQATT, CDR2 SNEGSKA (reference sequence). The CDR3 region has the DNA TGCAGTGCTTTGGTCCAGCCAAGGGACACTGAAGCTTTCTTT. It yields the protein CSALVQPRDTEAFF.

The V call is TRBV7-2, the J call TRBJ1-2; the match to TRBD1 covers 9 bases. Germline assignment: CDR1 SGHTA and CDR2 FQGNSA. J lost 5 bases, V lost 4 bases, and 8 bases had no gene match. The CDR3 sequence is 15 residues long. The CDR3 protein is CASSSQQGAQYGYTF. The CDR3 region has the DNA TGTGCCAGCAGCTCGCAACAGGGGGCGCAGTATGGCTACACCTTC.

This rearrangement joins TRBV6-1 to TRBJ1-1, with D possibly being TRBD1 (5 bases). Germline assignment: CDR1 MNHNS and CDR2 SASEGT. Trimming stripped 6 bases from V and 8 bases from J, with 10 bases between. The CDR3 loop spans 11 amino acids. This chain's CDR3 is CASRGGTEAFF. In nucleotides, the CDR3 is TGTGCCAGCAGGGGGGGGACCGAAGCTTTCTTT.

The CDR3: CASSLHPGAAYNEQFF. CDR3 DNA: TGTGCCAGCAGCTTACACCCGGGGGCAGCCTACAATGAGCAGTTCTTC. The rearrangement links TRBV7-3 to TRBJ2-1, with D perhaps assigned TRBD1 or TRBD2 (6 bases each). Germline V gene data show CDR1 as SGHTA and CDR2 as FQGTGA. The CDR3 is made up of 16 amino acids. V gave up 2 bases and J gave up 2 bases, with 13 bases separating them.

Only a few counts were recorded for this clonotype. J is TRBJ2-7 and V is TRBV25-1; the match to TRBD2 covers 10 bases. J lost 2 bases, V lost 4 bases, and 5 bases had no gene match. CDR1 MGHDK and CDR2 SYGVNS come from the germline V gene. This CDR3 has 15 amino acids. CDR3 sequence reads: CASSGISGGAYEQYF. DNA for the CDR3: TGTGCCAGCAGTGGAATCAGCGGGGGGGCCTACGAGCAGTACTTC.

This clonotype was observed many times. The chain links TRBV20-1 to TRBJ1-1; a weak D match, TRBD1 (6 bases). Germline CDR1 and CDR2: DFQATT and SNEGSKA (reference sequence). Trimming removed 0 bases at V and 2 bases at J, with 10 bases between. The CDR3 covers 14 residues. In DNA form, the CDR3 reads TGCAGTGCTAGAGAGGACAGCGTCAACACTGAAGCTTTCTTT. Encoded protein: CSAREDSVNTEAFF.

This chain connects TRBV3-1 to TRBJ1-2; no clear D. The V end was cut by 0 bases, the J end by 1 base, with 12 bases between. The CDR3 loop spans 16 amino acids. Germline V gives CDR1 LGHDT, CDR2 YNNKEL (reference sequence). For the CDR3, the DNA is TGTGCCAGCAGCCAAGATGCTGGGTTCGTTAACTATGGCTACACCTTC. As protein: CASSQDAGFVNYGYTF.

Turning to this clonotype: Since a much larger clone is just one base distant, this may be a read error. This chain connects TRBV27 to TRBJ2-1; 8 bases match TRBD1. The CDR3 covers 15 residues. CDR1 is MNHEY and CDR2 is SMNVEV in the germline V gene (reference sequence). The CDR3 bases are TGTACCAGCAGTTTAGACAGGGGCATCTATAATGAGCAGTTCTTC. Translated, it gives CTSSLDRGIYNEQFF.

This clonotype showed up many times. The chain links TRBV10-2 to TRBJ2-3, with D uncertain. V shed 11 bases and J shed 0 bases, with 12 bases lying between them. Germline V lookup: CDR1 WSHSY, CDR2 SAAADI. This CDR3 contains 13 residues. DNA of the CDR3: TGCGCCTCACAAATATCTAGCACAGATACGCAGTATTTT. This gives the protein CASQISSTDTQYF.

Of note for this clonotype: Being one base from a much bigger clone, this may be a read error. The CDR3 sequence: CASSLAGPRNNEQYF. CDR3 in DNA: TGTGCCAGCAGCTTAGCGGGCCCCAGGAACAATGAGCAGTACTTC. The chain uses TRBV7-9 and TRBJ2-1; D is unclear. TRBJ2-7 explains the end of the DNA better; the J call may be wrong. This CDR3 has 15 amino acids. Germline values: CDR1 SEHNR, CDR2 FQNEAQ (reference sequence).

This clonotype came up many times. CDR3 in amino acids: CASSPPLTGNEQFF. In DNA, the CDR3 is TGTGCCAGCAGTCCGCCTTTAACAGGGAATGAGCAGTTCTTC. This chain uses TRBV28 with TRBJ2-1, with D maybe TRBD1 (6 bases). This CDR3 spans 14 amino acids. The V end lost 5 bases, the J end lost 7 bases, and 15 bases lay between the germline ends. Germline CDR1 MDHEN, CDR2 SYDVKM. Full variable domain (missing parts from reference TRBV28 and TRBJ2-1): DVKVTQSSRYLVKRTGEKVFLECVQDMDHENMFWYRQDPGLGLRLIYFSYDVKMKEKGDIPEGYSVSREKKERFSLILESASTNQTSMYLCASSPPLTGNEQFFGPGTRLTVL.

This clonotype was seen at least ten times. The chain combines TRBV7-3 with TRBJ1-5; the D is unclear. Deletions cut 5 bases from V and 0 bases from J, with 14 bases between. The CDR3 runs 16 residues. CDR1 and CDR2 (germline): SGHTA, FQGTGA. This CDR3 is CASSRPGRDSNQPQHF. The CDR3 DNA reads TGTGCCAGCAGCCGACCCGGTAGAGATAGCAATCAGCCCCAGCATTTT.

This chain uses TRBV6-6 with TRBJ1-4; D gene uncertain. V lost 2 bases and J lost 0, with 13 bases in between. The CDR3 sequence is 17 residues long. Germline CDR1 reads MNHNY; CDR2 reads SVGAGI (reference sequence). CDR3 DNA sequence: TGTGCCAGCAGTTACCTGGTTGGGCAACCAACTAATGAAAAACTGTTTTTT. This encodes CASSYLVGQPTNEKLFF.

The chain recombines TRBV5-1 with TRBJ2-5; D call uncertain. The germline V gene has CDR1 SGHRS and CDR2 YFSETQ. This CDR3 has 13 residues. V was shortened by 5 bases and J by 3 bases, with 11 bases between the two germline ends. The CDR3 DNA reads TGCGCCAGCAGTGCGAGTATTGAAGAGACCCAGTACTTC. Its protein is CASSASIEETQYF.

This clonotype showed up just a few times. The rearrangement links TRBV7-2 to TRBJ2-7, with a possible D match to TRBD2 (6 bases). The V and J ends lost 1 base and 6 bases respectively, with 16 bases between them. The CDR3 runs to 15 residues. Germline V lookup: CDR1 SGHTA, CDR2 FQGNSA. The CDR3: CASSLEGTGDGEQYF. DNA for the CDR3: TGTGCCAGCAGCTTAGAGGGGACGGGGGACGGCGAGCAGTACTTC.

As to this clonotype: This sequence may be a read error, since a much larger clone differs from it by one base. This chain joins TRBV3-1 and TRBJ2-7; D is perhaps TRBD2 (6 bases). V lost 5 bases and J 10 bases, leaving 18 bases between the germline ends. This CDR3 region has 13 residues. Germline-derived CDR1 and CDR2 are LGHDT and YNNKEL (reference sequence). CDR3 sequence reads: CASSKGGFRAQYF. In DNA form, the CDR3 reads TGTGCCAGCAGCAAGGGAGGCTTTCGGGCCCAGTACTTC.

Many counts were recorded for this clonotype. V usage is TRBV10-3 and J usage is TRBJ2-4, with TRBD2 matching 9 bases. The CDR3 extends over 11 amino acids. J was trimmed by 9 bases and V by 10 bases; bases with no gene match: 4. The germline V gene encodes CDR1 ENHRY and CDR2 SYGVKD. The CDR3 DNA sequence: TGTGCCAGCGGCGGGGGGGTCATTCAGTACTTC. The encoded protein is CASGGGVIQYF.

This clonotype was observed many times. The J gene is TRBJ2-1, the V gene TRBV5-1, with a weak D call TRBD2 (5 bases). The germline CDR1 and CDR2 sequences are SGHRS and YFSETQ. The CDR3 contains 13 residues. V was clipped by 4 bases and J by 3 bases, with 8 bases between them. In nucleotides, the CDR3 is TGCGCCAGCAGCCCCGGGAACTACAATGAGCAGTTCTTC. The encoded protein is CASSPGNYNEQFF.

This chain joins TRBV20-1 and TRBJ2-7; a weak D match, TRBD2 (5 bases). CDR3 size: 12 residues. Germline CDR1 and CDR2: DFQATT and SNEGSKA (reference sequence). Trimming took 3 bases from V and 6 from J, leaving 12 bases between them. The CDR3 DNA sequence: TGCAGTGCTAGTCCGAGGGTTGGCGAGCAGTACTTC. Amino acids: CSASPRVGEQYF.

The sample holds many counts of this clonotype. The J gene is TRBJ2-1, the V gene TRBV7-2; TRBD1 agrees at 8 bases. Trimming cost V 5 bases and J 0 bases; bases outside gene matches: 6. The germline V gene has CDR1 SGHTA and CDR2 FQGNSA. The CDR3 consists of 16 residues. CDR3 nucleotide sequence: TGTGCCAGCAGCCCTAGACAGGGGAGCTCCTACAATGAGCAGTTCTTC. Protein product: CASSPRQGSSYNEQFF.

The chain employs TRBV2 and TRBJ2-5; weak D call: TRBD2 (6 bases). V was cut by 2 bases and J by 0 bases, with 13 bases left in between. The CDR3 length is 16 residues. In germline, CDR1 is SNHLY, CDR2 FYNNEI. The CDR3 is CASSESGGLYQETQYF. The CDR3 region has the DNA TGTGCCAGCAGTGAAAGCGGAGGGTTGTACCAAGAGACCCAGTACTTC.

The genes are TRBV29-1 and TRBJ2-7; TRBD1 agrees at 7 bases. From germline, CDR1 is SQVTM and CDR2 ANQGSEA. CDR3 length: 13 amino acids. J was trimmed by 5 bases and V by 7 bases; bases with no gene match: 11. The CDR3 DNA sequence: TGCAGCGGCTCAGAGACAGGGTACCACGAGCAGTACTTC. Amino acids: CSGSETGYHEQYF.

The chain combines TRBV5-1 with TRBJ2-1, with D perhaps TRBD1 (5 bases). V was pared by 4 bases and J by 15 bases, with 14 bases between. This CDR3 spans 11 amino acids. Germline V lookup: CDR1 SGHRS, CDR2 YFSETQ. CDR3 residues: CASSRYRNPFF. DNA of the CDR3: TGCGCCAGCAGCCGGTACAGGAATCCGTTCTTC.

The chain combines TRBV5-1 with TRBJ2-3; a weak D match, TRBD2 (5 bases). Germline CDR1 SGHRS, CDR2 YFSETQ. V dropped 3 bases and J dropped 3 bases, with 14 bases sitting between them. The CDR3 covers 15 residues. The CDR3 DNA reads TGCGCCAGCAGCTGGGATTCGGGGTCGACAGATACGCAGTATTTT. Protein sequence: CASSWDSGSTDTQYF.